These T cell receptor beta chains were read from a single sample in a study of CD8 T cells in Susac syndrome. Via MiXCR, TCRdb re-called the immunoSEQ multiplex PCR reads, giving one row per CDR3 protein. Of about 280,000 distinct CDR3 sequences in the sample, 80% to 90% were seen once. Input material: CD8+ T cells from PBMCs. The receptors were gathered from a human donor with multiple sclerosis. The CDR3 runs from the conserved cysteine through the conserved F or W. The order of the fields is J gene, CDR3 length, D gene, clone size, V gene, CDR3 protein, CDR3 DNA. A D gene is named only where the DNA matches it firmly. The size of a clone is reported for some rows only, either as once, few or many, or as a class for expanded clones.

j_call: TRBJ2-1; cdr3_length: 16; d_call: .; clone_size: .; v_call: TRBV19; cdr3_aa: CASSNSLRSSYNEQFF; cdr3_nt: TGTGCCAGTAGTAACTCCTTGAGGAGCTCCTACAATGAGCAGTTCTTC
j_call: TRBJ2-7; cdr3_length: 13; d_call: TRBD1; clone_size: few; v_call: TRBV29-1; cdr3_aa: CSVEAPGQLEQYF; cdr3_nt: TGCAGCGTTGAAGCCCCGGGACAGCTCGAGCAGTACTTC
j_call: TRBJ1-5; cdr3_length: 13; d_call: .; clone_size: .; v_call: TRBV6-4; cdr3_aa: CASIGGSVEPQHF; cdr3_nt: TGTGCCAGCATCGGGGGCAGTGTAGAGCCCCAGCATTTT
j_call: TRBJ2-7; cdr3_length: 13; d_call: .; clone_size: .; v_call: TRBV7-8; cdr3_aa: CASVLGASYEQYF; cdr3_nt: TGTGCCAGCGTACTGGGGGCCTCCTACGAGCAGTACTTC
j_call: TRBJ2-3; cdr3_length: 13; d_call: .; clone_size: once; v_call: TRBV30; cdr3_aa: CASSNPSTDTQYF; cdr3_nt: TGTGCCTCCTCTAACCCTAGCACAGATACGCAGTATTTT
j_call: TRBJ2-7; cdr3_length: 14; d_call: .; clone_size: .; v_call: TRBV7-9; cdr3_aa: CASSPRIGTYEQYF; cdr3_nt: TGTGCCAGCAGCCCCCGTATAGGTACCTACGAGCAGTACTTC
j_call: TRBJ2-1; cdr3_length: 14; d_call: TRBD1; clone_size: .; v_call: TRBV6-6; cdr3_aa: CASSGTVSYNEQFF; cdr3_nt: TGTGCCAGCAGCGGGACAGTCTCCTACAATGAGCAGTTCTTC
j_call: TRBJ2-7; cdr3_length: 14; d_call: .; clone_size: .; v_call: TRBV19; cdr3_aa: CASSITAVSYEQYF; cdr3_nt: TGTGCCAGTAGTATTACAGCGGTCTCCTACGAGCAGTACTTC
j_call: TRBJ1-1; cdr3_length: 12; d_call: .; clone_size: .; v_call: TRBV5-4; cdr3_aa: CASSLGLTEAFF; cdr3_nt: TGTGCCAGCAGCTTGGGTCTGACTGAAGCTTTCTTT
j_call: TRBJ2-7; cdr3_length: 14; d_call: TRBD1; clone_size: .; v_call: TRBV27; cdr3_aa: CASSTNRGPYEQYF; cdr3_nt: TGTGCCAGCAGTACAAACAGGGGGCCCTACGAGCAGTACTTC
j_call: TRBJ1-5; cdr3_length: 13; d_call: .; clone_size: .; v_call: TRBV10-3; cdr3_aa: CAISRTGDQPQHF; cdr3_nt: TGTGCCATCAGTCGGACGGGGGATCAGCCCCAGCATTTT
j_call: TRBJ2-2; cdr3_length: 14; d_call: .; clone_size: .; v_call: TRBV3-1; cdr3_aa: CASSQWEHTGELFF; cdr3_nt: TGTGCCAGCAGCCAATGGGAACACACCGGGGAGCTGTTTTTT
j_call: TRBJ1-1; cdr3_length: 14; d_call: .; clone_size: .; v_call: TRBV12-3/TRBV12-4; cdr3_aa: CASSPLTENTEAFF; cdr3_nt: TGTGCCAGCAGTCCCCTAACAGAGAACACTGAAGCTTTCTTT
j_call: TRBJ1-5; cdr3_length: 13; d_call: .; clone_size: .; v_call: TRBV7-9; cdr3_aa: CASSPPGNQPQHF; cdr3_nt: TGTGCCAGCAGCCCCCCCGGGAATCAGCCCCAGCATTTT
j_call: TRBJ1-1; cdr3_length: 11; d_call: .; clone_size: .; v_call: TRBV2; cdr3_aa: CADRGNTEAFF; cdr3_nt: TGTGCCGACCGGGGTAACACTGAAGCTTTCTTT
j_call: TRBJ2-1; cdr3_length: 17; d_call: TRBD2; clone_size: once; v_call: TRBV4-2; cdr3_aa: CASSQSSGRGDKDEQFF; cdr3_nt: TGTGCCAGCAGCCAGTCTAGCGGGAGGGGCGACAAGGATGAGCAGTTCTTC
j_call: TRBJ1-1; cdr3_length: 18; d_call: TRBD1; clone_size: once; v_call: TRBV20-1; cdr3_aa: CSARPGQVKGEERTEAFF; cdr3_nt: TGCAGTGCTAGACCGGGACAGGTGAAAGGAGAGGAACGGACTGAAGCTTTCTTT
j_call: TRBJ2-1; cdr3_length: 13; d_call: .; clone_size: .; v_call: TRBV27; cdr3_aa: CASSLSGGIPQFF; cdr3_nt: TGTGCCAGCAGTTTATCGGGGGGTATCCCGCAGTTCTTC
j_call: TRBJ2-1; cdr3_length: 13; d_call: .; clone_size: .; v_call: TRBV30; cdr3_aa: CAWSVGWGDEQFF; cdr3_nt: TGTGCCTGGAGTGTAGGCTGGGGCGATGAGCAGTTTTTC
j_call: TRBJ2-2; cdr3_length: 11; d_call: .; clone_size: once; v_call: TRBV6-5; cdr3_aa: CASEVGGELFF; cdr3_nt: TGTGCCAGTGAGGTCGGCGGGGAGCTGTTTTTT
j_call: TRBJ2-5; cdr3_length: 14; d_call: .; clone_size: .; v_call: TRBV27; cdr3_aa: CASSPPGPQETQYF; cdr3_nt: TGTGCCAGCAGTCCCCCGGGACCCCAAGAGACCCAGTACTTC
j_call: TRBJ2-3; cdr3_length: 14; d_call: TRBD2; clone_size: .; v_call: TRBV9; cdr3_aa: CASSREEETDTQYF; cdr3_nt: TGTGCCAGCAGCCGGGAGGAGGAGACAGATACGCAGTATTTT
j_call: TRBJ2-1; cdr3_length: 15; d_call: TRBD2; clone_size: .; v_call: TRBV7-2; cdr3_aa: CASSIAGDTYNEQFF; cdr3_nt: TGTGCCAGCAGCATAGCGGGAGATACTTACAATGAGCAGTTCTTC
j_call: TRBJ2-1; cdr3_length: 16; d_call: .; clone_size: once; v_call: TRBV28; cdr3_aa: CASSLVFGDSYNEQFF; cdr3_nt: TGTGCCAGCAGTTTGGTCTTCGGGGATTCCTACAATGAGCAGTTCTTC
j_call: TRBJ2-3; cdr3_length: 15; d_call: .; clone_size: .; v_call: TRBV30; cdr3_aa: CAWSAGTQSTDTQYF; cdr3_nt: TGTGCCTGGAGTGCCGGGACACAGAGCACAGATACGCAGTATTTT
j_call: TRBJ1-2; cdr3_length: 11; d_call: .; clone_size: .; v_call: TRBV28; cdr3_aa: CASSLPGGYTF; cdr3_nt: TGTGCCAGCAGTTTACCCGGTGGCTACACCTTC
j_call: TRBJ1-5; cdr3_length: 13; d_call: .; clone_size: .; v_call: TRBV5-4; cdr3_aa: CATGVYGNQPQHF; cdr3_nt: TGTGCCACAGGGGTCTATGGCAATCAGCCCCAGCATTTT
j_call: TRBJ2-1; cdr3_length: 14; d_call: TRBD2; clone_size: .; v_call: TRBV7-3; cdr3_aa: CASSLTTSGRSVVF; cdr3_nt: TGTGCCAGCAGCTTAACAACTAGCGGGAGATCGGTGGTCTTC
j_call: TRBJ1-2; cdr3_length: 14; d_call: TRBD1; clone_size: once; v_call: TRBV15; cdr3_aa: CATSNPRDSYGYTF; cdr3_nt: TGTGCCACCAGCAATCCTCGGGACAGCTATGGCTACACCTTC
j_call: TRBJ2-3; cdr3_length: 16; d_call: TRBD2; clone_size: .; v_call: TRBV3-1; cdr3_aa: CASSPGRELRTDTQYF; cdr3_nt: TGTGCCAGCAGCCCCGGGCGGGAGCTCCGCACAGATACGCAGTATTTT
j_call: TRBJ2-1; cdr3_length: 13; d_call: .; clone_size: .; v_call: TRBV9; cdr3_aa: CASSDTGINEQFF; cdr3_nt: TGTGCCAGCAGCGACACAGGGATCAATGAGCAGTTCTTC
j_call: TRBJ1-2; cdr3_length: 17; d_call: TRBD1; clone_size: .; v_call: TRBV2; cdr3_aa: CASRELDRRGINYGYTF; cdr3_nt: TGTGCCAGCAGGGAACTGGACAGGCGGGGGATAAACTATGGCTACACCTTC
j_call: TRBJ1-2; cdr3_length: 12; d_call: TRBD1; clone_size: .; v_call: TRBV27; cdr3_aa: CASRTGAQGYTF; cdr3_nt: TGTGCCAGCAGAACAGGGGCGCAAGGCTACACCTTC
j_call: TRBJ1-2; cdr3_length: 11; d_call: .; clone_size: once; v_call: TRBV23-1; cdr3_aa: CASITEGGYTF; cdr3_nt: TGCGCCAGCATCACAGAGGGCGGCTACACCTTC
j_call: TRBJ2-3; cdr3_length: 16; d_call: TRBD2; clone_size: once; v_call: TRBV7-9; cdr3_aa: CASSPRGLAGTDTQYF; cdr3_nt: TGTGCCAGCAGCCCCCGGGGACTAGCGGGCACAGATACGCAGTATTTT
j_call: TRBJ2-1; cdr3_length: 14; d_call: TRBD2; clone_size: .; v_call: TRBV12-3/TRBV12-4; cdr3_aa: CASRWTSGGNEQFF; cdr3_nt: TGTGCCAGCAGATGGACTAGCGGGGGCAATGAGCAGTTCTTC
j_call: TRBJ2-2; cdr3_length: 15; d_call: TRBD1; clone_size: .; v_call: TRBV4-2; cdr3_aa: CASSRGQGGAGELFF; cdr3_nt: TGTGCCAGCAGCCGAGGACAGGGGGGGGCCGGGGAGCTGTTTTTT
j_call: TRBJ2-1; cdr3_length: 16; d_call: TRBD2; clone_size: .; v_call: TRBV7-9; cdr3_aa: CASSPAGLAGRYEQFF; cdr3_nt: TGTGCCAGCAGCCCTGCCGGACTAGCGGGAAGGTATGAGCAGTTCTTC
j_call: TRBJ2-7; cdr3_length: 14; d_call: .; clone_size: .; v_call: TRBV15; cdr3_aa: CATRGEGGSYEQYF; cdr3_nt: TGTGCCACCAGGGGGGAAGGCGGGTCCTACGAGCAGTACTTC
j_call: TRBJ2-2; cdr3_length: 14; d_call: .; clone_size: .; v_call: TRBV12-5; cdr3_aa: CASALGLATGELFF; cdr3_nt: TGTGCTAGTGCTTTGGGCCTAGCGACCGGGGAGCTGTTTTTT
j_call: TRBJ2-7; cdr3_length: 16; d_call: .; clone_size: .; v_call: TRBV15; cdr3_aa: CATSSSVTEVVYEQYF; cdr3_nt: TGTGCCACCAGCAGCTCGGTGACTGAGGTGGTCTACGAGCAGTACTTC
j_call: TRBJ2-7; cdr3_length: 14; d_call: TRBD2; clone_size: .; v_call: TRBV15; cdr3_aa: CATSRGGRAAEQYF; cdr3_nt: TGTGCCACCAGCAGAGGGGGGAGGGCCGCTGAGCAGTACTTC
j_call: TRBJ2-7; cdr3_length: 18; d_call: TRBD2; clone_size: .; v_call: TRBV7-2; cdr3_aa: CASSSFIVDGRPAGEQYF; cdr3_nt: TGTGCCAGCAGCTCCTTCATCGTGGACGGGAGGCCTGCCGGGGAGCAGTACTTC
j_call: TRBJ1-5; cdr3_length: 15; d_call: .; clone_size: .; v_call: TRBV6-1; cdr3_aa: CASSGGRVGNQPQHF; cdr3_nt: TGTGCCAGCAGTGGGGGCAGGGTCGGCAATCAGCCCCAGCATTTT
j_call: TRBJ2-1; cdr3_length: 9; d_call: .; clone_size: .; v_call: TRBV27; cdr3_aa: CASSPREVF; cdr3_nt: TGTGCCAGCAGTCCGAGGGAGGTCTTC
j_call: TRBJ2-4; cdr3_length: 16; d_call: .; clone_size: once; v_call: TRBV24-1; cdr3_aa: CATSDLRIAQKNIQYF; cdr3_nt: TGTGCCACCAGTGATCTTCGGATAGCGCAAAAAAACATTCAGTACTTC
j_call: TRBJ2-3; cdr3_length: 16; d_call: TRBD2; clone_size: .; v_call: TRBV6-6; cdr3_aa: CASSYPTSGETDTQYF; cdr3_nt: TGTGCCAGCAGTTACCCGACTAGCGGGGAGACAGATACGCAGTATTTT
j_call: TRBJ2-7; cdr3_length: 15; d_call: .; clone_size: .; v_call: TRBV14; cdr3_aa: CASSPRGSGSYEQYF; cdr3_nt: TGTGCCAGCAGCCCTCGGGGGAGCGGCTCCTACGAGCAGTACTTC
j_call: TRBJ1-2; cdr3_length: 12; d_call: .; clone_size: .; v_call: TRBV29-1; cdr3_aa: CSVAPGIYGYTF; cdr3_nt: TGCAGCGTTGCCCCAGGCATCTATGGCTACACCTTC
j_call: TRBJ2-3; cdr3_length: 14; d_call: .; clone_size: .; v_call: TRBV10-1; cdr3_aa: CASSDGEFTDTQYF; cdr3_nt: TGCGCCAGCAGTGATGGAGAGTTTACAGATACGCAGTATTTT
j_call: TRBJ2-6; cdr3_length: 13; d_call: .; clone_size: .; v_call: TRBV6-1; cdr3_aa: CASSLGPTSVLTF; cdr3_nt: TGTGCCAGCAGTTTGGGTCCAACCAGCGTCCTGACTTTC
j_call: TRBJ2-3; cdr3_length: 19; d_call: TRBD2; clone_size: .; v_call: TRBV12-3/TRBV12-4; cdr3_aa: CASSLDQREGLEGTDTQYF; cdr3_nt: TGTGCCAGCAGTTTAGACCAGCGGGAGGGGCTAGAGGGCACAGATACGCAGTATTTT
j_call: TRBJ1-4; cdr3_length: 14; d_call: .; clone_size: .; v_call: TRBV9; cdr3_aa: CASSETGTNEKLFF; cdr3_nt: TGTGCCAGCAGTGAAACGGGAACTAATGAAAAACTGTTTTTT
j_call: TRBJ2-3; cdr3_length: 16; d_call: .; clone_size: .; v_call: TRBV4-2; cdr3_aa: CASSQESSTRGDTQYF; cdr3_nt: TGTGCCAGCAGCCAAGAAAGTTCGACTAGAGGGGATACGCAGTATTTT
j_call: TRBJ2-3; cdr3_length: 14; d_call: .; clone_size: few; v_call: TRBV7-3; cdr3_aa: CASSPGRVTDTQYF; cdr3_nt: TGTGCCAGCAGCCCCGGCAGGGTCACAGATACGCAGTATTTT
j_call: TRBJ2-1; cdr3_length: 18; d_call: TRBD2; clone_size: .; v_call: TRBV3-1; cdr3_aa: CASSPLLGLAGEGNEQFF; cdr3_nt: TGTGCCAGCAGCCCCCTACTGGGACTAGCGGGAGAGGGCAATGAGCAGTTCTTC
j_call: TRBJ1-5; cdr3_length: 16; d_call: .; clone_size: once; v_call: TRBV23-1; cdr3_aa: CASSHPLKVGNQPQHF; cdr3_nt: TGCGCCAGCAGTCATCCCTTGAAAGTGGGCAATCAGCCCCAGCATTTT
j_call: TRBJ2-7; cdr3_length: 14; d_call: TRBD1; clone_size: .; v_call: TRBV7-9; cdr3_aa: CASSLEGQSYEQYF; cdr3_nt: TGTGCCAGCAGCTTAGAGGGACAGAGCTACGAGCAGTACTTC
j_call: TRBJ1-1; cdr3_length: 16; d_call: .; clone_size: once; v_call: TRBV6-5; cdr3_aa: CASSYGGGIMNTEAFF; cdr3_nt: TGTGCCAGCAGTTACGGTGGCGGAATCATGAACACTGAAGCTTTCTTT